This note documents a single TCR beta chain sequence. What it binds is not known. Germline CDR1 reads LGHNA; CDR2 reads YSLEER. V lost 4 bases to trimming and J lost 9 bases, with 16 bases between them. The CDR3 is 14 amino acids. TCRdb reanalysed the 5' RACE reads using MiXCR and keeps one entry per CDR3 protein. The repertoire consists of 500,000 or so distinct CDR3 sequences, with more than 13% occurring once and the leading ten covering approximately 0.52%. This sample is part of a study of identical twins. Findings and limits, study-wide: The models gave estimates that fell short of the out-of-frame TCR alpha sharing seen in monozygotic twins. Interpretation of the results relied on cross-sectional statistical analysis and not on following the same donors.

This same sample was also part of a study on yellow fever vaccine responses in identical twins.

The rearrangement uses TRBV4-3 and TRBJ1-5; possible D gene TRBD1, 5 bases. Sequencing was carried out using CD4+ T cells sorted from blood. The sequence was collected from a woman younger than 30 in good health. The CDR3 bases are TGCGCCAGCAGCCGGGGGACCGCCTTAGGGCCCCAGCATTTT. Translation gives CASSRGTALGPQHF.